Sequencing of this TCR beta chain was carried out in a study of OX40 agonist ivuxolimab in advanced cancers. Study as a whole: Administration of intravenous ivuxolimab to patients occurred every 2 weeks at 0.01 to 10 mg/kg. General study findings and limits: CD8+ T cells showed, on average, more clonal expansion than CD4+ cells.

As concerns this clone: Its cognate antigen is unknown.

Using immunoSEQ multiplex PCR, the repertoire was profiled, and TCRdb retains in-frame clones only, with some absent. The data show 45,000 or so clones, 89% seen once. Here the sequenced sample was CD4+ or CD8+ T cells sorted from blood, taken in a trial of the OX40 agonist ivuxolimab. This clonotype was obtained from an adult with an advanced solid tumor such as melanoma, head and neck, liver or kidney cancer.

CDR3 sequence reads: CASSLGLAGVSYEQYF. The CDR3 coding sequence is TGCGCCAGCAGCTTAGGACTAGCGGGAGTCTCCTACGAGCAGTACTTC. This sequence joins TRBV5-1 and TRBJ2-7, with TRBD2 matching over 13 bases. The CDR3 extends over 16 amino acids. V lost 2 bases to trimming and J lost 0 bases; unmatched junction nucleotides: 2. Germline V gene data show CDR1 as SGHRS and CDR2 as YFSETQ.